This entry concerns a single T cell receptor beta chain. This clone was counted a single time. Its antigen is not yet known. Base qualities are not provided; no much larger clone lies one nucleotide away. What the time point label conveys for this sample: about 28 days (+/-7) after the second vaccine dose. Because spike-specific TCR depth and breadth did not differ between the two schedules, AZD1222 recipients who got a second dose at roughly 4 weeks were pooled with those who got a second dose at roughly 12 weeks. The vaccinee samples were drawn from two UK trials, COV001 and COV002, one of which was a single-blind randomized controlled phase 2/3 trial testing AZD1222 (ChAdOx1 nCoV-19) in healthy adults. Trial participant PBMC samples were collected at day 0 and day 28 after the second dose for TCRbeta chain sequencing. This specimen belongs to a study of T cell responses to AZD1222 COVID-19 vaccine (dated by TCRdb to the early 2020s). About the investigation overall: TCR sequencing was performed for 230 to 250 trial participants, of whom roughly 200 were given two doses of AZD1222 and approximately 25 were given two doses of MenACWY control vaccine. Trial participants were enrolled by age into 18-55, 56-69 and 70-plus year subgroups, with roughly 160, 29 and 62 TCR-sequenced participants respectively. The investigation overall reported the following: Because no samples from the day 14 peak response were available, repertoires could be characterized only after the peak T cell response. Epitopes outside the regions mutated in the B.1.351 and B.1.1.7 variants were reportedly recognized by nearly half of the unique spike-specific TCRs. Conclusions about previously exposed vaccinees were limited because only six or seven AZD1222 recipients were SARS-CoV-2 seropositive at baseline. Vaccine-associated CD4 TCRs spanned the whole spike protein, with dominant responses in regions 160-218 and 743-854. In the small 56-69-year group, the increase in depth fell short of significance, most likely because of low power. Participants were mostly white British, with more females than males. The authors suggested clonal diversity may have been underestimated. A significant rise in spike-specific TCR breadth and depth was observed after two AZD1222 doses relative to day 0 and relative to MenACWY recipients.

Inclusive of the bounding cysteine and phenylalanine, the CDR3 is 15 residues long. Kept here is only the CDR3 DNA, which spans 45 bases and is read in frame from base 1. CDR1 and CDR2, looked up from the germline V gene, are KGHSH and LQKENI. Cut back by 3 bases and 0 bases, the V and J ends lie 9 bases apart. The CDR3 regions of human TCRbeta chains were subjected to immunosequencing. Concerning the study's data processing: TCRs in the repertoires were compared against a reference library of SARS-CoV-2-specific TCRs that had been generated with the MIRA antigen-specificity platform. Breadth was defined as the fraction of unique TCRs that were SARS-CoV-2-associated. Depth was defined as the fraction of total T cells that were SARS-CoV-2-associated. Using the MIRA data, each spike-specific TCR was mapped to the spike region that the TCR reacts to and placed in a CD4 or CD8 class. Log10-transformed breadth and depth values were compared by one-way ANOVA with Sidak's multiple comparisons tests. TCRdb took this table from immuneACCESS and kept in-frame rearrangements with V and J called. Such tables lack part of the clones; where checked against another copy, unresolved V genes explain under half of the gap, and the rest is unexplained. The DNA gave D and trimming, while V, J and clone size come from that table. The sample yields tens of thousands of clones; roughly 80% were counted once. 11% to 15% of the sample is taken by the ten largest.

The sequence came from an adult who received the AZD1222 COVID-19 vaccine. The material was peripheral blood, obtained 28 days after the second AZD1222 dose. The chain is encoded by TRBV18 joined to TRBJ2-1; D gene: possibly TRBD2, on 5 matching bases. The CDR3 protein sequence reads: CASSPAGLSYNEQFF. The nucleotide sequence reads TGTGCCAGCTCACCTGCCGGACTCTCCTACAATGAGCAGTTCTTC.